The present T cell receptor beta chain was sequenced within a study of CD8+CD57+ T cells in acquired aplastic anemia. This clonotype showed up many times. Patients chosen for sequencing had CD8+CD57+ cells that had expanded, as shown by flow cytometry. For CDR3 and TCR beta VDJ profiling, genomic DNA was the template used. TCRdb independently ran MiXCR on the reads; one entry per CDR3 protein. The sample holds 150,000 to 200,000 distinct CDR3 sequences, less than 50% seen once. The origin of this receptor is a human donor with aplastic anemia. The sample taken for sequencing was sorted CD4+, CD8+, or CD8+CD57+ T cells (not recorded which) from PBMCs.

DNA for the CDR3: TGTGCCAGCAGCGAAAAGAATACCCCCTCCTACGAGCAGTACTTC. Translation: CASSEKNTPSYEQYF. The chain has TRBV7-8 and TRBJ2-7; D is unclear. The germline gives CDR1 SGHVS, CDR2 FQNEAQ. This CDR3 is built from 15 residues. The V end was cut by 5 bases, the J end by 0 bases, with 14 bases between.